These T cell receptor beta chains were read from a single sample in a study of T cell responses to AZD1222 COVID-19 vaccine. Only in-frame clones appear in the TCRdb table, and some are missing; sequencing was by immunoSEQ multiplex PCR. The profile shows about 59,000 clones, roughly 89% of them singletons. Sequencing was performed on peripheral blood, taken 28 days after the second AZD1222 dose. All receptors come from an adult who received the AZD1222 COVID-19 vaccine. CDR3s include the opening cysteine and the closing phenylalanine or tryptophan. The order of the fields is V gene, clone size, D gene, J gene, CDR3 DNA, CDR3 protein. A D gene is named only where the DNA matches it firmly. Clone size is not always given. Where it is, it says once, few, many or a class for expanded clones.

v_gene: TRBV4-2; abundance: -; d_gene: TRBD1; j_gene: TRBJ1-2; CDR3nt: TGTGCCAGCAGGCAAGAGGGGACAGGATGGGGTGGCTACACCTTC; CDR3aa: CASRQEGTGWGGYTF
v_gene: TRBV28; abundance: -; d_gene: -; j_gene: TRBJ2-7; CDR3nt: TGTGCCAGCAGCCAAACCTGGGGGGCTCACGAGCAGTACTTC; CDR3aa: CASSQTWGAHEQYF
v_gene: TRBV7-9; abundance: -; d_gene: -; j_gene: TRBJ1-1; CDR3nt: TGTGCCAGCAGCACGGACAGAGCCACCGCTGAAGCTTTCTTT; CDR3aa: CASSTDRATAEAFF
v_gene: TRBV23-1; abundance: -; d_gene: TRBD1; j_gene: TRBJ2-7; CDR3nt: TGCGCCAGCAGTCAAGTGTCCTTCGGACAGGGGTGGTACGAGCAGTACTTC; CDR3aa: CASSQVSFGQGWYEQYF
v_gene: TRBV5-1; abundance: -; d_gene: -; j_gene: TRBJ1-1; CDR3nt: TGCGCCAGCAGCTTGGCCGTTGGAGGGAGGGACACTGAAGCTTTCTTT; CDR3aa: CASSLAVGGRDTEAFF
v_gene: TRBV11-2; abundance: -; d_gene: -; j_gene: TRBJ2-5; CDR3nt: TGTGCCAGCAGCCCTAGTTGGGTAGCCCAAGAGACCCAGTACTTC; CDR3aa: CASSPSWVAQETQYF
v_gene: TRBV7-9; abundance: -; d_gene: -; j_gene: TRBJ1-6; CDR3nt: TGTGCCAGCAGCTTAGGGCCAGGGAATAATTCACCCCTCCACTTT; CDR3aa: CASSLGPGNNSPLHF
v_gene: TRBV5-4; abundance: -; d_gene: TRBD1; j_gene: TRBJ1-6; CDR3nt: TGTGCCAGCAGCCTGTGGACAGGGAGCTCCTATAATTCACCCCTCCACTTT; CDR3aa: CASSLWTGSSYNSPLHF
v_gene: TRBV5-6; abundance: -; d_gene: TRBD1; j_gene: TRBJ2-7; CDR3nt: TGTGCCAGCAGCTGGGGACAGGCGTCCTACGAGCAGTACTTC; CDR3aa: CASSWGQASYEQYF
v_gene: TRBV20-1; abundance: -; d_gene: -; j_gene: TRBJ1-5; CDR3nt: TGCAGTGCTAGTGTACGTGCTCAACAGCCCCAGCATTTT; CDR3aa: CSASVRAQQPQHF
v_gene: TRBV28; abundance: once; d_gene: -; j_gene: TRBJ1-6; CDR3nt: TGTGCCAGCGGGAGCCCCTATAATTCACCCCTCCACTTT; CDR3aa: CASGSPYNSPLHF
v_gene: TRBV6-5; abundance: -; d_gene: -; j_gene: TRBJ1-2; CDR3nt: TGTGCCAGCCGCCATAACTATGGCTACACCTTC; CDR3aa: CASRHNYGYTF
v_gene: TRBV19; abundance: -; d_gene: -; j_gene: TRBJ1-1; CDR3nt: TGTGCCACCAAAGCGGGGACTGGAGCTTTCTTT; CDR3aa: CATKAGTGAFF
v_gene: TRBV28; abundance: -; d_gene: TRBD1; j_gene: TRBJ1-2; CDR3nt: TGTGCCAGCACGAAGGGGACAGCAGGCTATGGCTACACCTTC; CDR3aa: CASTKGTAGYGYTF
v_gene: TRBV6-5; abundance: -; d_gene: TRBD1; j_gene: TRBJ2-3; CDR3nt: TGTGCCAGCAGTTACTCTCGGGACAGGTACCGGTATTTT; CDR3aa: CASSYSRDRYRYF
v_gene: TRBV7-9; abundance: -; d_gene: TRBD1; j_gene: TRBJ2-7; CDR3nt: TGTGCCAGCAGCCGAGACAGGGAATACGAGCAGTACTTC; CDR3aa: CASSRDREYEQYF
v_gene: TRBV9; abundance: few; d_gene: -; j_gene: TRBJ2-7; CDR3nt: TGTGCCAGCAGCGGGAGCCTGGGCGAGCAGTACTTC; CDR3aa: CASSGSLGEQYF
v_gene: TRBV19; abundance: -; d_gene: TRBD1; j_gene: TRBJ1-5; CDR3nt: TGTGCCAGTAGTGCTACCATCGGGACAGGGGGGGCAAATCAGCCCCAGCATTTT; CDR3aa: CASSATIGTGGANQPQHF
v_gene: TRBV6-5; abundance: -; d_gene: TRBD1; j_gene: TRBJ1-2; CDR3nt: TGTGCCAGCAGTTATTTCGAGGGACAGATACTATCTTACACCTTC; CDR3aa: CASSYFEGQILSYTF
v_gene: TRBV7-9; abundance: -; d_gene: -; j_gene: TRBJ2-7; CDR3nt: TGTGCCAGCAGCTTAGAAGGGCGCCCGTCGAGCTCCTACGAGCAGTACTTC; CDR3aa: CASSLEGRPSSSYEQYF
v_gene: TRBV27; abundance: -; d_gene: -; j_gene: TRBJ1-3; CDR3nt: TGTGCCAGCAGTTTATCGGGACTGAACTCTGGAAACACCATATATTTT; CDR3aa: CASSLSGLNSGNTIYF
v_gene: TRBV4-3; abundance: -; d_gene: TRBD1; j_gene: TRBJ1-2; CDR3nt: TGCGCCAGCAGCCAAGACCCCCAGGGGGACTATGGCTACACCTTC; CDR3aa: CASSQDPQGDYGYTF
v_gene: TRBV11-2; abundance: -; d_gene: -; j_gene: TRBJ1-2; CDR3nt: TGTGCCAGCAGCTTAGGACCCTATGGCTACACCTTC; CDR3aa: CASSLGPYGYTF
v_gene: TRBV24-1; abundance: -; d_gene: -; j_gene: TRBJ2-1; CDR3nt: TGTGCCACCAGTGAAGCCATCTACAATGAGCAGTTCTTC; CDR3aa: CATSEAIYNEQFF
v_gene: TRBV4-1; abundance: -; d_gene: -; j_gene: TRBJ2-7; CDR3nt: TGCGCCAGCAGCCGAGGCCAACTAGGCTCGCCGCAAGAGCAGTACTTC; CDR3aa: CASSRGQLGSPQEQYF
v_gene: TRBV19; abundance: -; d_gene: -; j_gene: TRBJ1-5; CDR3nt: TGTGCCAGTAGTATAACAGGGCCCCCTCATCAGCCCCAGCATTTT; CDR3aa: CASSITGPPHQPQHF
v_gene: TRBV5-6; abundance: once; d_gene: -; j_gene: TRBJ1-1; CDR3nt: TGTGCCAGCAGTTGGGGAGTGAACACTGAAGCTTTCTTT; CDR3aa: CASSWGVNTEAFF
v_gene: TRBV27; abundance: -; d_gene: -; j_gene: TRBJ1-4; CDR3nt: TGTGCCAGCAGTTCCTTGGGGGCAGAGGATGAAAAACTGTTTTTT; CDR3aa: CASSSLGAEDEKLFF
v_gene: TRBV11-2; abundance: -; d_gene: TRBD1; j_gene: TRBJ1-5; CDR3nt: TGTGCCAGCAGCTCAGGGACAGGGGGCTTTAGCAATCAGCCCCAGCATTTT; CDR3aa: CASSSGTGGFSNQPQHF
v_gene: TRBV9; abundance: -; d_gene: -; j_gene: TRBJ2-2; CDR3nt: TGTGCCAGCAGCGAGAGCGGATACAACACCGGGGAGCTGTTTTTT; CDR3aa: CASSESGYNTGELFF
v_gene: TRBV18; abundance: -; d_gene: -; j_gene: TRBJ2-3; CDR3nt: TGTGCCAGCTCACCATCCCTTGCGCAGGGTGTCGATACGCAGTATTTT; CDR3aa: CASSPSLAQGVDTQYF
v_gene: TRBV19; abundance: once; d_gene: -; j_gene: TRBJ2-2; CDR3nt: TGTGCCAGTAGTAGCCTCCAGGGCGCGAACACCGGGGAGCTGTTTTTT; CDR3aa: CASSSLQGANTGELFF
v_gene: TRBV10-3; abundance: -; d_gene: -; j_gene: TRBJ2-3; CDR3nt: TGTGCCTTCGGGGGGCGGGAATACACAGATACGCAGTATTTT; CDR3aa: CAFGGREYTDTQYF
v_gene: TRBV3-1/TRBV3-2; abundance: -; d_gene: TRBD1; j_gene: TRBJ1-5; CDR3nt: TGTGCCAGCAGCCAAGGTCGGGACAGAAATCAGCCCCAGCATTTT; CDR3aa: CASSQGRDRNQPQHF
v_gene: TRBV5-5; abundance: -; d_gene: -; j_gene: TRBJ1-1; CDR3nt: TGTGCCAGCAGCTGGGAAAATCGTGAAGCTTTCTTT; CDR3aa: CASSWENREAFF
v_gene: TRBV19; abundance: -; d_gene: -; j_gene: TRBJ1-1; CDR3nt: TGTGCCAGTAGTATAAGGGGAGGGTTGAACACTGAAGCTTTCTTT; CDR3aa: CASSIRGGLNTEAFF
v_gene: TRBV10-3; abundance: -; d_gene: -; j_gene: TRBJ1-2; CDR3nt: TGTGCCATCAGTGAGATTTCGGGGGGCGCATATGGCTACACCTTC; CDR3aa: CAISEISGGAYGYTF
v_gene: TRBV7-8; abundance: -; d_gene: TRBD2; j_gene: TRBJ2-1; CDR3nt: TGTGCCAGCAGCTTAGTTGGGGGAGGGAGCGAGAATGAGCAGTTCTTC; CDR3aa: CASSLVGGGSENEQFF
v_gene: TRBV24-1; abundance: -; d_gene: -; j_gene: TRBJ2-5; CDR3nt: TGTGCCACCAGTGACAGTGCACAAGAGACCCAGTACTTC; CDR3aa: CATSDSAQETQYF
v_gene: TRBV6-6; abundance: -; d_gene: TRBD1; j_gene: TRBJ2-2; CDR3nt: TGTGCCAGCAGTAAACCGGGACAGGGTTTCATCGGGGAGCTGTTTTTT; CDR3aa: CASSKPGQGFIGELFF
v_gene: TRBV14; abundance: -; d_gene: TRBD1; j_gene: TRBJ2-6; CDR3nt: TGTGCCACCCGTCTGTCGGGACAGGCGGGCAACGTCCTGACTTTC; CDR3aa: CATRLSGQAGNVLTF